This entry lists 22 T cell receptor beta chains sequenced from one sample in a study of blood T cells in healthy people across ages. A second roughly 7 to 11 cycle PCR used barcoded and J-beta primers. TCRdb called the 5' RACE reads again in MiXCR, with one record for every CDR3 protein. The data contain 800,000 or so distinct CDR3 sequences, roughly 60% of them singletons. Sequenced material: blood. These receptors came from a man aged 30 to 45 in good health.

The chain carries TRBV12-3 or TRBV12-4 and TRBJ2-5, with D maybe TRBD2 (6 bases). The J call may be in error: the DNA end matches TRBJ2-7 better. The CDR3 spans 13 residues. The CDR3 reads CASTNTRGYEQYF. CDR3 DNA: TGTGCCAGCACCAACACCCGGGGGTACGAGCAGTACTTC.

CDR3 in DNA: TGTGCCAGCAGGGGAACCGGGACAGGGAACAATGAGCAGTTCTTC. The encoded protein is CASRGTGTGNNEQFF. This chain connects TRBV12-3 or TRBV12-4 to TRBJ2-1; 9 nucleotides agree with TRBD1. Trimming cost V 6 bases and J 5 bases; bases outside gene matches: 8. This CDR3 contains 15 residues.

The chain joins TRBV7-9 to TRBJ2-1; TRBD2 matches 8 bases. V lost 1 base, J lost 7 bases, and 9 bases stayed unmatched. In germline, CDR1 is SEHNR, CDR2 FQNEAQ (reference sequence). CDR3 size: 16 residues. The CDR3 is CASSLDLSGGENEQFF. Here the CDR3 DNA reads TGTGCCAGCAGCTTAGATTTGAGCGGGGGAGAGAATGAGCAGTTCTTC. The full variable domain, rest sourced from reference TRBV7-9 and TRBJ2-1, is DTGVSQNPRHKITKRGQNVTFRCDPISEHNRLYWYRQTLGQGPEFLTYFQNEAQLEKSRLLSDRFSAERPKGSFSTLEIQRTEQGDSAMYLCASSLDLSGGENEQFFGPGTRLTVL.

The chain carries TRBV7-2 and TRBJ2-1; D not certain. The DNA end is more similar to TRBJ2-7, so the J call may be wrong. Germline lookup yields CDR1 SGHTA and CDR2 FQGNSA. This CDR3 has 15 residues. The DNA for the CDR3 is TGTGCCAGCAGCTTAGTCGCCCAAGGGTACAATGAGCAGTACTTC. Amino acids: CASSLVAQGYNEQYF.

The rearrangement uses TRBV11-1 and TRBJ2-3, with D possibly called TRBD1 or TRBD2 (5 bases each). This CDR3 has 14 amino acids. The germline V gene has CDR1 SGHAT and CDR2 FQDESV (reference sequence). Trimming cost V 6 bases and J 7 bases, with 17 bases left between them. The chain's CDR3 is CASRPRGVPHTQYF. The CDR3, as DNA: TGTGCCAGCAGACCCCGAGGGGTCCCTCATACGCAGTATTTT.

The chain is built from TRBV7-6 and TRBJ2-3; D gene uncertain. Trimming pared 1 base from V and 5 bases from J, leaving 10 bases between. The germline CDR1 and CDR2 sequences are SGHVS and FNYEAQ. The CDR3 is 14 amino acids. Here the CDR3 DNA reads TGTGCCAGCAGCTTAGGCAGGCCGGGAGATACGCAGTATTTT. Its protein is CASSLGRPGDTQYF.

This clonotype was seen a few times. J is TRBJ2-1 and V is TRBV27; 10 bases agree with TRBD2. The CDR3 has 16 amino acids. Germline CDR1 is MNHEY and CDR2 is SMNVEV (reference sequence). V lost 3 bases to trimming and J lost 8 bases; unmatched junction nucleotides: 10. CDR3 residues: CASSLRLSGGFYEQFF. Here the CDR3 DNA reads TGTGCCAGCAGTTTGAGGCTTAGCGGGGGGTTCTATGAGCAGTTCTTC.

The CDR3 sequence is CASSFLRASGSYEQYF. DNA of the CDR3: TGTGCCAGCAGTTTTTTAAGGGCTAGCGGCTCCTACGAGCAGTACTTC. V is TRBV27 and J is TRBJ2-7; TRBD2 aligns across 7 bases. V lost 3 bases and J lost 0; bases outside the gene matches: 8. The length of the CDR3 is 16 residues. The germline V gene encodes CDR1 MNHEY and CDR2 SMNVEV (reference sequence).

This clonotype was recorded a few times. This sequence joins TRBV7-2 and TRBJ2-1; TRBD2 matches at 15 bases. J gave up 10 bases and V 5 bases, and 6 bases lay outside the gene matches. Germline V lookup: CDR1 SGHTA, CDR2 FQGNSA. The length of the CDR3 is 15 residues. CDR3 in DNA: TGTGCCAGCAGCGCGCGGACTAGCGGGGGGGAAGAGCAGTTCTTC. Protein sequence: CASSARTSGGEEQFF.

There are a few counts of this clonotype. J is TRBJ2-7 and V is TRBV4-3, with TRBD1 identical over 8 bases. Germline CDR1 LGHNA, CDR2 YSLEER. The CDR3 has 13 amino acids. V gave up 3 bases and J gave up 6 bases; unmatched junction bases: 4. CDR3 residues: CASSQGRGLEQYF. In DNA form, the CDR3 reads TGCGCCAGCAGCCAGGGCAGGGGGCTCGAGCAGTACTTC.

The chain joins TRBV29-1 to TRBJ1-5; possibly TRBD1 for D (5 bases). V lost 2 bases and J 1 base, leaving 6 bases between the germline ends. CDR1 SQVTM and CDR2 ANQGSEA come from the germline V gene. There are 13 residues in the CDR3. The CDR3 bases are TGCAGCGTTGAACAGGGCAGCAATCAGCCCCAGCATTTT. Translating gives CSVEQGSNQPQHF.

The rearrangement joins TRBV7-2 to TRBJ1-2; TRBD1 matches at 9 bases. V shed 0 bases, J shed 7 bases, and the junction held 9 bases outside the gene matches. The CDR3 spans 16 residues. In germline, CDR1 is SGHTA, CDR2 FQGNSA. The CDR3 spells CASSLAGFGQGSGYTF. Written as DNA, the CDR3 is TGTGCCAGCAGCTTAGCAGGATTCGGACAGGGGTCTGGCTACACCTTC.

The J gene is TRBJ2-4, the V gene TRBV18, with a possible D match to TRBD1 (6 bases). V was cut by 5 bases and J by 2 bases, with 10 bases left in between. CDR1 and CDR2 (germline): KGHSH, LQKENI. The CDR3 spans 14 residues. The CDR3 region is CASSATGSKNIQYF. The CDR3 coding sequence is TGTGCCAGCTCAGCCACAGGGTCCAAAAACATTCAGTACTTC.

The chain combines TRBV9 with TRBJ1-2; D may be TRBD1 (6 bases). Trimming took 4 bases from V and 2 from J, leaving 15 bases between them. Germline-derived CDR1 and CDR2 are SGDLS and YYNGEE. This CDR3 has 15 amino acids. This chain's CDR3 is CASSNGQNQNYGYTF. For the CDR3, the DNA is TGTGCCAGCAGCAATGGACAGAACCAAAACTATGGCTACACCTTC.

The CDR3 DNA is TGTGCCAGCAGCGGCACTAGCGGGGGTTTCCAAGAGACCCAGTACTTC. Encoded protein: CASSGTSGGFQETQYF. The rearrangement uses TRBV9 and TRBJ2-4; 11 nucleotides match TRBD2. The DNA end is more similar to TRBJ2-5, so the J call may be wrong. The CDR3 extends over 16 amino acids. Germline loops: CDR1 SGDLS, CDR2 YYNGEE.

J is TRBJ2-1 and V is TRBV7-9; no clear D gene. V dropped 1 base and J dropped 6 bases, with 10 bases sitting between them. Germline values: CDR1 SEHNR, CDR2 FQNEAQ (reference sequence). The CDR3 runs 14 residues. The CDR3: CASSLGHSFNEQFF. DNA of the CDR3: TGTGCCAGCAGCTTAGGACACTCGTTCAATGAGCAGTTCTTC.

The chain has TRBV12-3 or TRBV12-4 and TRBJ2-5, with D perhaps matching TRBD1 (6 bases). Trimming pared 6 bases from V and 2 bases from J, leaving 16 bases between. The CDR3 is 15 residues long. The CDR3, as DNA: TGTGCCAGCAGGATACAGGGATTTAAGCAAGAGACCCAGTACTTC. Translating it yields CASRIQGFKQETQYF.

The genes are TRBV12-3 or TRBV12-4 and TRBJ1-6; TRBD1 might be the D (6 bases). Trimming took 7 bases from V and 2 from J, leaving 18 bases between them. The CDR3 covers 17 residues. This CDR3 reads CASILQPGHTYNSPLHF. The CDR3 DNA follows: TGTGCCAGCATACTACAACCGGGACACACCTATAATTCACCCCTCCACTTT.

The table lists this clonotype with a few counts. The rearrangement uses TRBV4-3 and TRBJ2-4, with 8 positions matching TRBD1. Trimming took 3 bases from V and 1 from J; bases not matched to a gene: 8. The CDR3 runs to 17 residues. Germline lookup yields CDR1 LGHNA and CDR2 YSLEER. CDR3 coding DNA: TGCGCCAGCAGCCAGGAACCGGACAGGGCCGCCAAAAACATTCAGTACTTC. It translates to CASSQEPDRAAKNIQYF.

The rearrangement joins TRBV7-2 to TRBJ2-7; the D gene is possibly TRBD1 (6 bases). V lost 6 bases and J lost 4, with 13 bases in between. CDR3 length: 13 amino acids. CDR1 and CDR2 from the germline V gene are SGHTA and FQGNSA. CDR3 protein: CASSPMGAYEQYF. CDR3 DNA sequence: TGTGCCAGCAGTCCAATGGGGGCATACGAGCAGTACTTC.

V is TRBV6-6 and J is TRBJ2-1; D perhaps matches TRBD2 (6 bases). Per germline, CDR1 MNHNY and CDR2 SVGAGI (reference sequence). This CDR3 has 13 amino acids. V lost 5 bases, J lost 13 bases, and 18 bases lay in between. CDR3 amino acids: CASSLPQVRDQFF. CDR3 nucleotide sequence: TGTGCCAGCAGTCTACCGCAGGTGCGGGATCAGTTCTTC.

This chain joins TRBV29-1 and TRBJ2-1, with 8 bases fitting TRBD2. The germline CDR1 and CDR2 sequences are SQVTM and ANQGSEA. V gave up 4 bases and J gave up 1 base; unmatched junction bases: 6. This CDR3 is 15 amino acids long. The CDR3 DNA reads TGCAGCGTTGTGTCGAGCGGGGGTTCCTACAATGAGCAGTTCTTC. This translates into CSVVSSGGSYNEQFF.